Listed below are T cell receptor beta chains from one sample, sequenced in a study of blood T cells in healthy people across ages. TCRdb independently ran MiXCR on the 5' RACE reads; one entry per CDR3 protein. The sample lists 550,000 to 800,000 distinct CDR3 sequences, 32% occurring once. The sample was blood. Receptors originate from a woman over 75 in good health. CDR3s leave out the opening cysteine and the closing phenylalanine or tryptophan. Each record gives: J gene, V gene, CDR3 protein.

TRBJ1-5	TRBV5-6	ASSKSTGRGNQPQH
TRBJ2-1	TRBV4-1	ASSPGATSGVYNEQF
TRBJ2-3	TRBV10-3	ARRDSSTDTQY
TRBJ2-5	TRBV25-1	ASSEKNGTGVFQETQY
TRBJ1-2	TRBV12-3/TRBV12-4	ASSPTDSYGYT
TRBJ2-1	TRBV7-3	ASSSTGKSSYNEQF
TRBJ2-5	TRBV10-3	AISPEPASVETQY
TRBJ2-1	TRBV4-2	ASSQEVRNEQF
TRBJ2-3	TRBV10-3	AIREPSSGGAEDTQY
TRBJ2-5	TRBV20-1	SARAGQSGETQY
TRBJ2-7	TRBV25-1	ASSDHQGEDLYEQY
TRBJ2-1	TRBV10-3	AISDQAGRDNEQF
TRBJ2-7	TRBV6-5	ASSSLSGRTTYEQY
TRBJ1-6	TRBV12-3/TRBV12-4	ASRTGRYNSPLH
TRBJ1-4	TRBV20-1	SARGSATNEKLF
TRBJ2-5	TRBV7-7	ASSPRLGQGAETQY
TRBJ2-1	TRBV18	ASSIKHEQF
.	TRBV6-6	ASSYPRYLGNEQY
TRBJ2-7	TRBV6-5	ASSLTVLSYEQY
TRBJ2-7	TRBV7-3	ASSLSGATSYEQY
TRBJ1-1	TRBV5-5	ASSLVTGATEAF
TRBJ2-3	TRBV29-1	SVEVPSTDTQY
TRBJ1-4	TRBV5-1	ASTQTGGNEKLF
TRBJ1-4	TRBV7-2	ASSFPGAANEKLF
TRBJ2-5	TRBV5-4	ASSLRLAGLETQY
TRBJ2-6	TRBV24-1	ATSGSGHLGSGANVLT
TRBJ1-2	TRBV5-1	AGSKRQGTNYGYT
.	TRBV20-1	SARDESGSNYEQY
TRBJ1-1	TRBV5-1	ASSPGVGSAVEAF
TRBJ2-3	TRBV20-1	SARDLRLAGGPLTDTQY
TRBJ1-2	TRBV19	ASSIPSRGGYT
TRBJ1-3	TRBV27	ASSLSKGGGNTIY
TRBJ2-7	TRBV5-1	ASRSLAGGSYEQY
TRBJ2-3	TRBV7-3	ASRAGGPGDTQY
TRBJ1-5	TRBV4-1	ASSQDLGFNQPQH
TRBJ1-4	TRBV7-2	ASSLDTPEKLF
TRBJ1-2	TRBV7-9	ASSLWGAYT
TRBJ1-2	TRBV7-2	ASSPDGTSYGYT
TRBJ2-5	TRBV20-1	SARDGRDTEETQY
TRBJ1-1	TRBV6-2/TRBV6-3	ASRQIREAF
TRBJ2-7	TRBV29-1	SVRLSRDGEQY
TRBJ1-2	TRBV6-2/TRBV6-3	ASSRRDNYGYT
TRBJ2-1	TRBV29-1	SVEAAYNEQF